The sample holds many counts of the clone carrying this TCR beta chain. What it recognizes is unknown. Described time point: newly diagnosed GD, antithyroid drugs for less than 3 months. Researchers made the TCR library from RNA that was extracted from PBMCs. Germline V CDR1 and CDR2: SGHVS, FNYEAQ. This CDR3 has 15 residues. The trim removed 5 bases at V and 1 base at J, leaving 2 bases unmatched. Relying on iRepertoire HTBI primers and Arm-PCR of CDR3 regions, the team built TCR beta libraries. TCRdb itself ran the multiplex PCR reads through MiXCR, one entry per CDR3 protein. This table has roughly 250,000 distinct CDR3 sequences, around 19% appearing once. The data were obtained in a study of regulatory T cells in long-lasting Graves disease. Study results and limitations: Newly diagnosed patients shared 750 to 1,000 public clonotypes; persistent patients shared a few thousand.

The same sample was also used in a study of T cells in Graves' hyperthyroidism and ophthalmopathy. That paper states: Blood shared most expanded thyroid clonotypes above 0.001.

This receptor was obtained from a woman aged 25-40 years with Graves disease. This rearrangement joins TRBV7-6 to TRBJ2-1; 10 bases are a match to TRBD1. The sample in question was peripheral blood mononuclear cells (PBMCs), obtained at new diagnosis, from a patient treated with antithyroid drugs. DNA for the CDR3: TGTGCCAGCAGCCGGGGACAGGGGTCCTACAATGAGCAGTTCTTC. Its translation is CASSRGQGSYNEQFF.